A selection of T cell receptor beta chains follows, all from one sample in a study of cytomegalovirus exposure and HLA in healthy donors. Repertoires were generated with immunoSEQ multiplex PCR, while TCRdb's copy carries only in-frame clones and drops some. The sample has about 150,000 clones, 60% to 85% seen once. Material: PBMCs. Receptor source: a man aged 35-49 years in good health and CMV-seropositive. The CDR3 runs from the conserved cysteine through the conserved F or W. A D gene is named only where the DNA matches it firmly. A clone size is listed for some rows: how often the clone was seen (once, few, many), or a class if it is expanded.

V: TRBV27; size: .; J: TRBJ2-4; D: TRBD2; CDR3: CASSPIGGAKNSQYF; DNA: TGTGCCAGCAGTCCAATCGGGGGGGCCAAAAACAGTCAGTACTTC
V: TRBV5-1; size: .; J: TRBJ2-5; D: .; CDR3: CASRRQEETQYF; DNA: TGCGCCAGCAGACGACAGGAAGAGACCCAGTACTTC
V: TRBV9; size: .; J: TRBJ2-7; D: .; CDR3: CASSVGQDYEQYF; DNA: TGTGCCAGCAGCGTAGGTCAGGACTACGAGCAGTACTTC
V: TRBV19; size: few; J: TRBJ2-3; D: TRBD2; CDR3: CASSRSGTETDTQYF; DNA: TGTGCCAGTAGTCGGAGCGGGACCGAAACAGATACGCAGTATTTT
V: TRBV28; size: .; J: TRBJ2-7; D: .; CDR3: CASSLTFSSEQYF; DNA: TGTGCCAGCAGTTTAACATTCTCCAGCGAGCAGTACTTC
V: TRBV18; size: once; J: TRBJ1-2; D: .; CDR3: CASSDPGGRARNYGYTF; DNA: TGTGCCAGCTCCGACCCCGGGGGGCGAGCGAGGAACTATGGCTACACCTTC
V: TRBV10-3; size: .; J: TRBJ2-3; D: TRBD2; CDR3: CAIRSGLAGPQTDTQYF; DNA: TGTGCCATCAGATCCGGACTAGCGGGGCCTCAAACAGATACGCAGTATTTT
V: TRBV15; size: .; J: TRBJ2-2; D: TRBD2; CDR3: CATSFEREGAGELFF; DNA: TGTGCCACTAGCTTCGAGCGGGAAGGGGCGGGGGAGCTGTTTTTT
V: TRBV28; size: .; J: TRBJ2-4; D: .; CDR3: CASSLGLAQYF; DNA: TGTGCCAGCAGTTTGGGCCTCGCCCAGTACTTC
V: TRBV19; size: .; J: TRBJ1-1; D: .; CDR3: CASSTRDRLNTEAFF; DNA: TGTGCCAGTAGTACTCGAGACAGGTTGAACACTGAAGCTTTCTTT
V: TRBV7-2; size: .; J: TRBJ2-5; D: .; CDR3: CASSPSRGTQYF; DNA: TGTGCCAGCAGCCCCTCCCGAGGGACCCAGTACTTC
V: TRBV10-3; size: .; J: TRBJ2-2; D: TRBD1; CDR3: CAISVGQGRIPGELFF; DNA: TGTGCCATCAGTGTAGGACAGGGCCGTATCCCCGGGGAGCTGTTTTTT
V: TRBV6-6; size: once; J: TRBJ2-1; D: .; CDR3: CASSYSGEQFF; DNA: TGTGCCAGCAGTTATTCGGGTGAGCAGTTCTTC
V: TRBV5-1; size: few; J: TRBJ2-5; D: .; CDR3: CASSFYGGTEETQYF; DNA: TGCGCCAGCAGCTTTTATGGGGGGACCGAAGAGACCCAGTACTTC
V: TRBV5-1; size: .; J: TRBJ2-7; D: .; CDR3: CASSLSEGSYEQYF; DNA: TGCGCCAGCAGCTTGTCTGAGGGATCCTACGAGCAGTACTTC
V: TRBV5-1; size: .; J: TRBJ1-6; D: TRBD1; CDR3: CASSLGTGGNYNSPLHF; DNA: TGCGCCAGCAGCTTGGGGACAGGGGGCAACTATAATTCACCCCTCCACTTT
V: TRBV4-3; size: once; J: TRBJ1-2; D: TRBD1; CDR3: CASSQQGQGTIYGYTF; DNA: TGCGCCAGCAGCCAGCAAGGACAGGGGACAATATATGGCTACACCTTC
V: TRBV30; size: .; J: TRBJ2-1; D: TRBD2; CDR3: CAWAGGNEQFF; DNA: TGTGCCTGGGCGGGAGGGAATGAGCAGTTCTTC
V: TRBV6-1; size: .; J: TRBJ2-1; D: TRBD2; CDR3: CASSEFQREFFNEQFF; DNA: TGTGCCAGCAGTGAGTTCCAGCGGGAGTTCTTCAATGAGCAGTTCTTC
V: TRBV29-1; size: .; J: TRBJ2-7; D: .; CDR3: CSVRAGGTYEQYF; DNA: TGCAGCGTAAGGGCAGGGGGGACCTACGAGCAGTACTTC
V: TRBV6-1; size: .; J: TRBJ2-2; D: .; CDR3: CASSSQGGQTGELFF; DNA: TGTGCCAGCAGCTCCCAAGGAGGGCAGACCGGGGAGCTGTTTTTT
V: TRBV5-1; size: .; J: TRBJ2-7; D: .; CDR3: CASSPDSSAGEQYF; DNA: TGCGCCAGCAGCCCTGACTCGTCCGCCGGTGAGCAGTACTTC
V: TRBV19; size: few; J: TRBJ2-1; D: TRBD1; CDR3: CASSIESVGGIDNEQFF; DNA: TGTGCCAGTAGTATAGAGTCGGTAGGGGGCATCGACAATGAGCAGTTCTTC
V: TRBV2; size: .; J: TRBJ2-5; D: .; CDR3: CAIARTGSGETQYF; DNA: TGTGCCATCGCCCGTACAGGGAGTGGAGAGACCCAGTACTTC
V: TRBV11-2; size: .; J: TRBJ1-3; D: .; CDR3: CASTQGAVGNTIYF; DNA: TGTGCCAGCACCCAAGGGGCAGTTGGAAACACCATATATTTT
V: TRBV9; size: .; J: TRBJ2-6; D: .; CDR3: CASSAQNSGANVLTF; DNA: TGTGCCAGCAGCGCGCAAAACAGTGGGGCCAACGTCCTGACTTTC
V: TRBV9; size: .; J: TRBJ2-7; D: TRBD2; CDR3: CASSPTSGFSYEQYF; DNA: TGTGCCAGCAGCCCGACTAGCGGGTTTTCCTACGAGCAGTACTTC
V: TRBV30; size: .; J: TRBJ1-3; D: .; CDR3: CAWSGGDSFSGNTIYF; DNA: TGCGCCTGGAGTGGGGGCGACAGCTTCTCTGGAAACACCATATATTTT
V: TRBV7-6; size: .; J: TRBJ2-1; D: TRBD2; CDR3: CASSLGAGGHNEQFF; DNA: TGTGCCAGCAGCCTAGGGGCGGGAGGCCACAATGAGCAGTTCTTC
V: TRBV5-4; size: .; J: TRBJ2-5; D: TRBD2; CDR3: CASSMGLQETQYF; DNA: TGTGCCAGCAGCATGGGACTACAAGAGACCCAGTACTTC
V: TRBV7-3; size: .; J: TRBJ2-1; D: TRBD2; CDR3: CASPSGLADEQFF; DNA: TGTGCCAGCCCCTCCGGACTAGCCGATGAGCAGTTCTTC